The 26 T cell receptor beta chains listed next were all sequenced from one sample in a study of cytomegalovirus exposure and HLA in healthy donors. PCR amplification relied on 60 Vbeta primers (plus 13 Jbeta primers). Using immunoSEQ multiplex PCR, the repertoire was profiled, and TCRdb retains in-frame clones only, with some absent. The data hold 100,000 to 150,000 clones, with over 65% observed a single time. Sequencing was performed on PBMCs. All receptors derive from a woman between 40 and 50 years old in good health and CMV-seronegative.

A remark on this clone: A read error may produce the germline difference seen at one junction end. CDR3: CASSLSWRQGQSAVKISYEQYF. CDR3 DNA sequence: TGTGCTAGCAGCTTATCTTGGAGACAGGGGCAAAGTGCCGTTAAAATTTCCTACGAGCAGTACTTC. The chain uses TRBV7-7 and TRBJ2-7, with TRBD1 matching 8 bases. Germline V CDR1 and CDR2: SSHAT, FNYEAQ (reference sequence). The CDR3 is 22 amino acids.

This clone has more than one count but fewer than ten. The chain recombines TRBV7-2 with TRBJ2-5; perhaps TRBD2 as D (5 bases). The germline V gene has CDR1 SGHTA and CDR2 FQGNSA. This CDR3 is 15 amino acids long. The ends were cut back, 2 bases at V and 5 bases at J, with 15 bases in the middle. CDR3 DNA: TGTGCCAGCAGCTTATTCCCTACCGGGAAGGAGACCCAGTACTTC. This codes for CASSLFPTGKETQYF.

This chain joins TRBV28 and TRBJ1-6; 7 bases match TRBD1. CDR3 size: 15 residues. Germline V CDR1 and CDR2: MDHEN, SYDVKM. V dropped 5 bases and J dropped 10; count of bases not matched to a gene: 11. CDR3 nucleotides: TGTGCCAGCAGTGACCTGACAGGGCCAGGATCACCCCTCCACTTT. This codes for CASSDLTGPGSPLHF.

The rearrangement uses TRBV10-3 and TRBJ1-4; D is possibly TRBD1 (5 bases). This CDR3 is built from 14 residues. CDR1 and CDR2 (germline): ENHRY, SYGVKD. Trimming stripped 4 bases from V and 7 bases from J, with 13 bases between. The CDR3 sequence: CAISVRGVGEKLFF. In DNA form, the CDR3 reads TGTGCCATCAGTGTGCGGGGGGTCGGTGAAAAACTGTTTTTT.

The genes are TRBV19 and TRBJ1-2; 7 positions match TRBD1. In germline, CDR1 is LNHDA, CDR2 SQIVND (reference sequence). The CDR3 runs 15 residues. V gave up 3 bases and J gave up 4 bases; unmatched junction bases: 8. The CDR3 bases are TGTGCCAGTAGTATCGGAACAGGGGAGCTCTATGGCTACACCTTC. This encodes CASSIGTGELYGYTF.

The genes are TRBV4-2 and TRBJ2-5, with a weak D call TRBD2 (5 bases). Germline lookup yields CDR1 LGHNA and CDR2 YNFKEQ. V was shortened by 4 bases and J by 4 bases, with 10 bases between the two germline ends. This CDR3 has 13 residues. CDR3 region: CASSRWERETQYF. In DNA form, the CDR3 reads TGTGCCAGCAGCCGGTGGGAGCGAGAGACCCAGTACTTC.

Turning to this clone: Relative to the germline gene, one junction end is altered; a read error may explain this. This sequence joins TRBV6-6 and TRBJ2-4, with TRBD1 matching 8 bases. Germline V CDR1 and CDR2: MNHNY, SVGAGI (reference sequence). This CDR3 is 16 amino acids long. The CDR3 DNA follows: TGTGCCAGCAGTTACCTGGACAGGGTAGCCAAAAACAGTCAGTACTTC. This sequence encodes CASSYLDRVAKNSQYF.

The chain has TRBV5-1 and TRBJ2-3; tentative D call: TRBD2 (5 bases). Trimming took off 7 bases at V and 0 bases at J, with 12 bases between the two ends. The CDR3 is 14 residues long. Germline CDR1 and CDR2: SGHRS and YFSETQ. The CDR3 nucleotides read TGCGCCAGCTGGAAGGGCGGGAGCACAGATACGCAGTATTTT. This gives the protein CASWKGGSTDTQYF.

The chain carries TRBV4-3 and TRBJ2-1; D is ambiguous. The V gene lost 0 bases and the J gene lost 3 bases, with 12 bases spanning the gap. This CDR3 is 16 amino acids long. Germline assignment: CDR1 LGHNA and CDR2 YSLEER. CDR3 in DNA: TGCGCCAGCAGCCAAGATCAGTGGGCATACTACAATGAGCAGTTCTTC. As protein: CASSQDQWAYYNEQFF.

This clone has a single count. This chain links TRBV2 with TRBJ1-5; no definite D call. Germline CDR1 reads SNHLY; CDR2 reads FYNNEI. CDR3 length equals 15 residues. V lost 8 bases, J lost 0 bases, and 14 bases lay in between. The CDR3 protein is CASGRQPYSNQPQHF. CDR3 coding DNA: TGTGCCAGCGGGAGGCAGCCGTATAGCAATCAGCCCCAGCATTTT.

The CDR3 DNA is TGTGCCAGCAGCTTAGATCAGAGGGCACCTGGAGGGAAACTGTTTTTT. Amino acids: CASSLDQRAPGGKLFF. The rearrangement uses TRBV11-3 and TRBJ1-4, with D uncertain. Germline CDR1 and CDR2: SGHNT and YENEEA. This CDR3 contains 16 residues. V gave up 0 bases and J gave up 11 bases, with 19 bases separating them.

The chain joins TRBV10-3 to TRBJ2-5; 10 nucleotides agree with TRBD2. CDR1 ENHRY and CDR2 SYGVKD come from the germline V gene. J lost 5 bases, V lost 6 bases, and 6 bases had no gene match. The length of the CDR3 is 14 residues. The CDR3 bases are TGTGCCATCAGCGCTAGCGGGAGTTACGAGACCCAGTACTTC. The encoded protein is CAISASGSYETQYF.

The rearrangement uses TRBV11-2 and TRBJ2-2; TRBD2 is a possible D gene (6 bases). Per the germline V gene, CDR1 is SGHAT and CDR2 is FQNNGV. V was trimmed by 3 bases and J by 0 bases, leaving 8 bases between them. The CDR3 covers 15 residues. The DNA for the CDR3 is TGTGCCAGCAGCTTGTGGGGGGCGAACACCGGGGAGCTGTTTTTT. Its protein is CASSLWGANTGELFF.

This clone occurred a few times. The V and J genes are TRBV6-5 and TRBJ2-1, with TRBD2 identical over 11 bases. The germline gives CDR1 MNHEY, CDR2 SVGAGI. V lost 5 bases and J lost 8; bases outside the gene matches: 8. The CDR3 contains 15 residues. CDR3 residues: CASSRTSGSPHEQFF. The CDR3 bases are TGTGCCAGCAGTCGCACTAGCGGGAGTCCCCATGAGCAGTTCTTC.

On this clone itself: A read error may account for a junction end that differs from germline. This chain uses TRBV7-7 with TRBJ2-1; 11 bases line up with TRBD2. This CDR3 contains 15 residues. Germline V CDR1 and CDR2: SSHAT, FNYEAQ (reference sequence). DNA for the CDR3: TGTGCTAGCAGCTGGGGGACTAGCGGATACAATGAGCAGTTCTTC. Translation gives CASSWGTSGYNEQFF.

This clone was observed a handful of times. The J gene is TRBJ1-4, the V gene TRBV18; 12 positions agree with TRBD1. Germline CDR1 and CDR2: KGHSH and LQKENI. The ends lost 1 base at V and 8 bases at J; junction bases unmatched: 8. The CDR3 runs 17 residues. The CDR3 protein is CASSPLGPGTGGEKLFF. The DNA for the CDR3 is TGTGCCAGCTCACCACTCGGCCCCGGGACAGGGGGCGAAAAACTGTTTTTT.

The chain links TRBV6-5 to TRBJ1-2, with 7 bases fitting TRBD1. J lost 7 bases, V lost 0 bases, and 11 bases had no gene match. The germline gives CDR1 MNHEY, CDR2 SVGAGI. The CDR3 is made up of 16 amino acids. The CDR3 DNA sequence: TGTGCCAGCAGTTACTCAGGACAGGAGGTACTTAGTGGCTACACCTTC. This gives the protein CASSYSGQEVLSGYTF.

V gene TRBV15 combines with J gene TRBJ1-3; perhaps TRBD1 as D (5 bases). There are 17 residues in the CDR3. Germline V CDR1 and CDR2: LNHNV, YYDKDF (reference sequence). With 1 base removed from V and 0 bases from J, the gap between germline ends came to 13 bases. CDR3 sequence (DNA): TGTGCCACCAGCAGAGCGACGGGGGGGTTCTCTGGAAACACCATATATTTT. The encoded protein is CATSRATGGFSGNTIYF.

V gene TRBV6-5 combines with J gene TRBJ2-7; D possibly corresponds to TRBD1 (6 bases). There are 13 residues in the CDR3. The germline V and J ends were trimmed by 11 bases and 3 bases, with 17 bases remaining between them. Germline lookup yields CDR1 MNHEY and CDR2 SVGAGI. In DNA form, the CDR3 reads TGTGCCGTCAGACGAGCAGGGGTCTACGAGCAGTACTTC. It is translated as CAVRRAGVYEQYF.

V and J are TRBV6-6 and TRBJ2-2; D possibly corresponds to TRBD1 (5 bases). This CDR3 region has 14 residues. Germline values: CDR1 MNHNY, CDR2 SVGAGI (reference sequence). Between the trimmed V and J ends, which lost 0 bases and 9 bases, there was a span of 11 bases. Here the CDR3 DNA reads TGTGCCAGCAGTTACTCGATGGGGCCGCGGGAGCTGTTTTTT. It is translated as CASSYSMGPRELFF.

The chain employs TRBV5-6 and TRBJ2-2, with TRBD1 matching 8 bases. Germline V gives CDR1 SGHDT, CDR2 YYEEEE. There are 16 residues in the CDR3. V shed 2 bases and J 0 bases; nucleotides not matched to a gene: 3. The CDR3 sequence: CASSFAGQANTGELFF. CDR3 DNA sequence: TGTGCCAGCAGCTTCGCGGGACAGGCGAACACCGGGGAGCTGTTTTTT. Together with reference TRBV5-6 and TRBJ2-2, the CDR3 gives the full variable domain: DAGVTQSPTHLIKTRGQQVTLRCSPKSGHDTVSWYQQALGQGPQFIFQYYEEEERQRGNFPDRFSGHQFPNYSSELNVNALLLGDSALYLCASSFAGQANTGELFFGEGSRLTVL.

A remark on this clone: The same CDR3 also results from other DNA sequences found in this sample. The chain couples TRBV28 to TRBJ1-2; D is uncertain. V was trimmed by 1 base and J by 2 bases, leaving 11 bases between them. Germline V gene data show CDR1 as MDHEN and CDR2 as SYDVKM. This CDR3 spans 15 amino acids. The chain's CDR3 is CASSLLSGSNYGYTF. CDR3 DNA: TGTGCCAGCAGTTTATTGTCAGGCTCCAACTATGGCTACACCTTC.

The chain joins TRBV27 to TRBJ2-7, with 8 positions matching TRBD1. Germline V gene sequence: CDR1 MNHEY, CDR2 SMNVEV (reference sequence). The CDR3 is made up of 15 amino acids. V shed 3 bases, J shed 2 bases, and the junction held 6 bases outside the gene matches. The CDR3 sequence: CASSFLRGRTYEQYF. The DNA of the CDR3 is TGTGCCAGCAGTTTCCTCAGGGGGCGAACCTACGAGCAGTACTTC.

The gene calls are TRBV4-1 and TRBJ2-2; 12 positions match TRBD1. This CDR3 contains 16 residues. Germline V gene lookup returns CDR1 MGHRA and CDR2 YSYEKL. Trimming took 4 bases from V and 6 from J; bases not matched to a gene: 6. This CDR3 is CASSPRGTGGPGELFF. CDR3 nucleotides: TGCGCCAGCAGCCCTCGTGGGACAGGGGGCCCCGGGGAGCTGTTTTTT.

The J gene is TRBJ1-2, the V gene TRBV5-8; weak D call: TRBD1 (6 bases). V was pared by 2 bases and J by 6 bases, with 14 bases between. The CDR3 is 14 residues long. The germline gives CDR1 SGHTS, CDR2 YDEGEE. The CDR3 spells CASSFGGGSDGYTF. The CDR3 nucleotides read TGTGCCAGCAGCTTTGGGGGGGGCTCGGATGGCTACACCTTC.

This clone was observed a few times. The chain has TRBV5-1 and TRBJ2-7, with 7 bases identical to TRBD1. The CDR3 sequence is 15 residues long. The germline CDR1 and CDR2 sequences are SGHRS and YFSETQ. J lost 5 bases, V lost 4 bases, and 12 bases had no gene match. The CDR3 DNA reads as TGCGCCAGCAGCCAAACCCCGGGACAGAGTAACGAGCAGTACTTC. Its translation is CASSQTPGQSNEQYF.